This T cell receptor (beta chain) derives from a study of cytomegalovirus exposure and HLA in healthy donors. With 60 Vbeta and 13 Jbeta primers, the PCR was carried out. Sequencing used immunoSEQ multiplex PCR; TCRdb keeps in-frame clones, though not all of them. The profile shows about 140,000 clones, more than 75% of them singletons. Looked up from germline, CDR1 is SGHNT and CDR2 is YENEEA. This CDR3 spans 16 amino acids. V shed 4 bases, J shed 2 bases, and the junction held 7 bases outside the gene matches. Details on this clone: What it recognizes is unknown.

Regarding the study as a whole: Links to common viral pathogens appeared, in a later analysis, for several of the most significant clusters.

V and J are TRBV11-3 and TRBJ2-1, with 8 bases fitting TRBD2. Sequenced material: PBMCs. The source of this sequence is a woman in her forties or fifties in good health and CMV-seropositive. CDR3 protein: CASSYGAGGTYNEQFF. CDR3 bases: TGTGCCAGCAGCTACGGGGCGGGAGGAACCTACAATGAGCAGTTCTTC.